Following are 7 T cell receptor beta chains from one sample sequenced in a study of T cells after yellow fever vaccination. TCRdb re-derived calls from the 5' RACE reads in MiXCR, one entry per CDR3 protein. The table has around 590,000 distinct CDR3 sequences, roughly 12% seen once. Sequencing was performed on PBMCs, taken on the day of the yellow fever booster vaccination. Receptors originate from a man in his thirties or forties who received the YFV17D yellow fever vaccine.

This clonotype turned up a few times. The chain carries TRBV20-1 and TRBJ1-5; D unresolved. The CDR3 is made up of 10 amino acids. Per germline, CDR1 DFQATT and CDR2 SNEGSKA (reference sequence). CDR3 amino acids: CKGPLEAQHF. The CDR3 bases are TGCAAAGGGCCCCTAGAGGCCCAGCATTTT.

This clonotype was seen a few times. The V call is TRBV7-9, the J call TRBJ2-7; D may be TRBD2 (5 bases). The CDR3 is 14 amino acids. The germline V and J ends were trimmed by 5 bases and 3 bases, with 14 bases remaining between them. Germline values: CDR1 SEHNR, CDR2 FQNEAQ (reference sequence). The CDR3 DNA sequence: TGTGCCAGCAGCACTCGAGCCGGAGGCTACGAGCAGTACTTC. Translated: CASSTRAGGYEQYF.

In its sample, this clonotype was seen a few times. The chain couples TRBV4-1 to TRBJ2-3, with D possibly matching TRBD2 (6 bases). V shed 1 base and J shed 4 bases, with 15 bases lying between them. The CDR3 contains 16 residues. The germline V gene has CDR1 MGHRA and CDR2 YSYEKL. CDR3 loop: CASSQVHSTSSDTQYF. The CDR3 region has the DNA TGCGCCAGCAGCCAAGTCCACTCTACTAGCTCAGATACGCAGTATTTT.

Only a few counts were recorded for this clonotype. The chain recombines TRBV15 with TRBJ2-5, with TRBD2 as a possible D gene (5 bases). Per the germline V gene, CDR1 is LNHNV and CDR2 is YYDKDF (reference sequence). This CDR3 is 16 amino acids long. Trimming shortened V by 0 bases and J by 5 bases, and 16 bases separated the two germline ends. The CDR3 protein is CATSRDGSSGGETQYF. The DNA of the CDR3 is TGTGCCACCAGCAGAGACGGGTCGTCGGGCGGGGAGACCCAGTACTTC.

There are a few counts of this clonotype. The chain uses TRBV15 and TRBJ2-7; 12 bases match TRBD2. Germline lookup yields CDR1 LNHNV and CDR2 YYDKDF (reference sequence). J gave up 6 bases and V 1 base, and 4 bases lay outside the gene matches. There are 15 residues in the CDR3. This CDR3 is CATSRGSLAGGEQYF. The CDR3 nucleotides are TGTGCCACCAGCAGAGGCTCACTAGCGGGAGGCGAGCAGTACTTC.

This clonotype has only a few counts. The DNA for the CDR3 is TGTGCCAGTAGTAGCGACAGGGGGAACGAGCAGTACTTC. Translated, it gives CASSSDRGNEQYF. This chain joins TRBV19 and TRBJ2-7, with 9 bases fitting TRBD1. Unmatched junction bases numbered 3, after V lost 4 bases and J lost 5 bases. The CDR3 extends over 13 amino acids. From germline, CDR1 is LNHDA and CDR2 SQIVND (reference sequence).

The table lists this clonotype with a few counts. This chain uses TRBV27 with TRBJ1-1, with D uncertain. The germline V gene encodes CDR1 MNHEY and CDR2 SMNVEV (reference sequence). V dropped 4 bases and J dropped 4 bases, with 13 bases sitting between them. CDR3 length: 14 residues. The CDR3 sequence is CASSSRAVGTEAFF. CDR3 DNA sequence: TGTGCCAGCAGTTCCCGGGCGGTGGGCACTGAAGCTTTCTTT.